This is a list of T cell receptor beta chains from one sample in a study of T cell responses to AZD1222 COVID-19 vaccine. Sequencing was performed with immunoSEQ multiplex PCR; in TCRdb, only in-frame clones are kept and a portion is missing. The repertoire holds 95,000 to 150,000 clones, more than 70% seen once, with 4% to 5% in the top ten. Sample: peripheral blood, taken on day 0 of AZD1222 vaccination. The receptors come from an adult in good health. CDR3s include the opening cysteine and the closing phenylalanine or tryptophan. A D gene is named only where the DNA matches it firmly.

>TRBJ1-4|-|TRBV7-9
CASTRGSNEKLFF
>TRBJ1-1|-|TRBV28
CASSVPLQGRTEAFF
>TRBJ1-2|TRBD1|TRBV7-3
CASSSTTGGNDGYTF
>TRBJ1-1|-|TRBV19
CASRIVGGENTEAFF
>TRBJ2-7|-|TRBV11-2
CASSLAAYEQYF
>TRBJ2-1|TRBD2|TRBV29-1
CSAPLAGPYNEQFF
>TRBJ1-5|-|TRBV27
CASSLRQPTNQPQHF
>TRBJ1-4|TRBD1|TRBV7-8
CASSPRGAGGKATNEKLFF
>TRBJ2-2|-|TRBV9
CASSVVTGVTGELFF
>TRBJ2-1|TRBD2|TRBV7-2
CASSLQFLAGRKFF
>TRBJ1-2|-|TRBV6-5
CASSRVGSNYGYTF
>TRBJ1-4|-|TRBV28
CASRGSEKLFF
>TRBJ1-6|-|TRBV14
CASSQGTASPLHF
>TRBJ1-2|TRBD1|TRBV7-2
CASSLVSGTANYGYTF
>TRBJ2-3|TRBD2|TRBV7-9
CASSLLAGGTFGDTQYF
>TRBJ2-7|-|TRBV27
CASTSAGNYEQYF
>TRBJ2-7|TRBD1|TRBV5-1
CASSLGRDRSRSYEQYF
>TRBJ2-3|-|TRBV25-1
CASSEWAPSADTQYF
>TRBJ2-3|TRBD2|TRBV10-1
CASSASGAQALYF
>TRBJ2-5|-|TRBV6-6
CASRPPSTGVETQYF
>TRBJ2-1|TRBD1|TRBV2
CASSKGQGIGNEQFF
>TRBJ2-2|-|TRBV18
CASSAGAYTGELFF
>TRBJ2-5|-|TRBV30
CAWRTPPIETQYF
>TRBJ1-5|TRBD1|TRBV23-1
CASSQSYRGANKFDQPQHF
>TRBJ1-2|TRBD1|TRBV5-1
CASSVQGDNYGYTF
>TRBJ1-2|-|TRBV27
CASRSDRSSGYTF
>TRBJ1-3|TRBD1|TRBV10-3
CAISDRQGAGNTIYF
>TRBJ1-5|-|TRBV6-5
CASSLDSFGNQPQHF
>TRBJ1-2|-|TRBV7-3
CASSLTSRTEGTYGYTF
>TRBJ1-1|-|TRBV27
CASSSTARGVSEAFF
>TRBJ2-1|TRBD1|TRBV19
CASSRDSLSSYNEQFF
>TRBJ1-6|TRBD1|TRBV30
CAWSPLRQGPYNSPLHF
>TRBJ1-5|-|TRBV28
CASSSRRVPAQHF
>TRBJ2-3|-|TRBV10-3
CAISRRTENTDTQYF
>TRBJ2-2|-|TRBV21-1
CARTGPGVTGELFF
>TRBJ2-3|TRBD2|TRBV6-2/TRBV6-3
CASSLGGGPPADTQYF
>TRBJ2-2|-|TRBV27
CASTGELFF
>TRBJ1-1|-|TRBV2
CASSESIAGEALRLNTEAFF
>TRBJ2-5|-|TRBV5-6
CASSLGLRRTETQYF
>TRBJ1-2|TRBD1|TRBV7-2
CASSLGTGVSGYTF
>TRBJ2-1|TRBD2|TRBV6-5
CAGMGLWNEQFF
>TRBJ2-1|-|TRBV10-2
CASSEGGPETFYNEQFF
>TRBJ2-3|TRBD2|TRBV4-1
CASSPRLAPDTQYF
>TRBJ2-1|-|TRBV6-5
CASSYTGTGDNEQFF
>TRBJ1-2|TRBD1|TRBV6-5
CATTNRDSHYGYTF
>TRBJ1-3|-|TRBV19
CASTGTNSGNTIYF
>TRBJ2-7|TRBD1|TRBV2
CASSQQGQVAYEQYF
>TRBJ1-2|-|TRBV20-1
CGNYGYTF
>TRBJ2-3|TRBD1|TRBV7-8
CASSVGTGHDTQYF
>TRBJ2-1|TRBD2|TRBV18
CASSPGAGGNYNEQFF
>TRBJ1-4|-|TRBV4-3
CASSQALEGINEKLFF
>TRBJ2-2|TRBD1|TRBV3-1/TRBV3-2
CASSRTGGPQGLFF
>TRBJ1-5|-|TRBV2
CASSPKRGASGQPQHF
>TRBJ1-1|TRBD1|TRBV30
CAWSVLQGVTEAFF
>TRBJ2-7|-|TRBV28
CASTARTYEQYF